The 18 T cell receptor beta chains listed next were all sequenced from one sample in a study of identical twins. A single record per CDR3 protein comes from TCRdb applying MiXCR to the 5' RACE reads. The sample shows 1.5 million to 2 million distinct CDR3 sequences, 32% of them seen only once. Material: cord blood. The receptor source for this set is a newborn girl in good health.

There are a few counts of this clonotype. V gene TRBV29-1 combines with J gene TRBJ1-2; D is possibly TRBD1 (6 bases). Between the trimmed V and J ends, which lost 6 bases and 4 bases, there was a span of 15 bases. This CDR3 contains 13 residues. Looked up from germline, CDR1 is SQVTM and CDR2 is ANQGSEA. The CDR3 DNA follows: TGCAGCGTGAGTTCCGGGACACTCTATGGCTACACCTTC. Translation gives CSVSSGTLYGYTF. The full variable domain, its missing parts supplied by reference TRBV29-1 and TRBJ1-2, is SAVISQKPSRDICQRGTSLTIQCQVDSQVTMMFWYRQQPGQSLTLIATANQGSEATYESGFVIDKFPISRPNLTFSTLTVSNMSPEDSSIYLCSVSSGTLYGYTFGSGTRLTVV.

The V call is TRBV9, the J call TRBJ2-5; TRBD2 aligns across 10 bases. This CDR3 is built from 16 residues. Germline CDR1 reads SGDLS; CDR2 reads YYNGEE. V shed 4 bases and J 4 bases; nucleotides not matched to a gene: 10. Written as DNA, the CDR3 is TGTGCCAGCAGCAGAAAGGGACTAGCGATCCGAGAGACCCAGTACTTC. As protein: CASSRKGLAIRETQYF.

The chain combines TRBV19 with TRBJ2-7, with D uncertain. V was shortened by 3 bases and J by 6 bases, with 12 bases between the two germline ends. The CDR3 runs to 13 residues. The germline V gene has CDR1 LNHDA and CDR2 SQIVND (reference sequence). CDR3 sequence reads: CASSMPLYLEQYF. CDR3 DNA: TGTGCCAGTAGTATGCCCCTATACCTCGAGCAGTACTTC.

The chain couples TRBV5-1 to TRBJ2-7, with a weak D call TRBD2 (6 bases). V lost 1 base and J lost 0, with 14 bases in between. This CDR3 is 16 amino acids long. Germline lookup yields CDR1 SGHRS and CDR2 YFSETQ. CDR3 sequence: CASSLWLSGPSYEQYF. CDR3 sequence (DNA): TGCGCCAGCAGCTTGTGGCTGAGCGGGCCCTCCTACGAGCAGTACTTC.

There are a few counts of this clonotype. This chain joins TRBV2 and TRBJ2-3; TRBD2 is a possible D gene (5 bases). Trimming removed 8 bases at V and 0 bases at J, with 15 bases between. The CDR3 is made up of 15 amino acids. The germline gives CDR1 SNHLY, CDR2 FYNNEI. As DNA, the CDR3 is TGTGCCAGCTTCCGAAGGACTCCGAGCACAGATACGCAGTATTTT. This translates into CASFRRTPSTDTQYF.

The chain employs TRBV2 and TRBJ2-5, with 12 nucleotides matching TRBD2. V lost 3 bases to trimming and J lost 11 bases; unmatched junction nucleotides: 13. CDR1 and CDR2 from the germline V gene are SNHLY and FYNNEI. The CDR3 is made up of 16 amino acids. The CDR3 DNA follows: TGTGCCAGCAGTGATCGCCTAGCGGGAGGGCCCAATGAGCAGTACTTC. It yields the protein CASSDRLAGGPNEQYF.

The CDR3 nucleotides read TGTGCCAGCAGGTCTTGGACAGTCCATACTGAAGCTTTCTTT. Translation gives CASRSWTVHTEAFF. The rearrangement links TRBV2 to TRBJ1-1; possibly TRBD1 for D (6 bases). The germline gives CDR1 SNHLY, CDR2 FYNNEI. The V end lost 6 bases, the J end lost 5 bases, and 16 bases lay between the germline ends. CDR3 size: 14 residues.

This clonotype came up once. CDR3 residues: CATHSGGVNTGELFF. In nucleotides, the CDR3 is TGTGCCACTCACTCAGGGGGGGTGAACACCGGGGAGCTGTTTTTT. The chain couples TRBV24-1 to TRBJ2-2, with D possibly called TRBD1 or TRBD2 (7 bases each). Germline V CDR1 and CDR2: KGHDR, SFDVKD. Deletions cut 10 bases from V and 1 base from J, with 15 bases between. The CDR3 loop spans 15 amino acids.

This clonotype was observed at least ten times. This rearrangement joins TRBV9 to TRBJ1-2, with D unclear. Trimming removed 2 bases at V and 6 bases at J, with 14 bases between. This CDR3 comprises 14 residues. In germline, CDR1 is SGDLS, CDR2 YYNGEE. The CDR3 reads CASSVKTIFDGYTF. DNA for the CDR3: TGTGCCAGCAGCGTGAAGACAATTTTCGATGGCTACACCTTC.

This clonotype was recorded a few times. This chain uses TRBV14 with TRBJ2-1; TRBD2 aligns across 8 bases. V shed 0 bases and J 8 bases; nucleotides not matched to a gene: 3. The germline CDR1 and CDR2 sequences are SGHDN and FVKESK. The CDR3 length is 14 residues. This chain's CDR3 is CASSQDIAGYEQFF. In DNA, the CDR3 is TGTGCCAGCAGCCAAGATATAGCGGGATATGAGCAGTTCTTC.

The chain couples TRBV28 to TRBJ1-6; 7 nucleotides agree with TRBD1. Germline CDR1 MDHEN, CDR2 SYDVKM. The junction had 10 bases not matched to a gene; V was cut back by 5 bases and J by 9 bases. The CDR3 runs to 15 residues. The CDR3 DNA reads TGTGCCAGCAGTCCCTCGACAGGGTGGGGTTCACCCCTCCACTTT. This translates into CASSPSTGWGSPLHF.

This clonotype was observed a few times. The rearrangement joins TRBV12-3 or TRBV12-4 to TRBJ2-3; D ambiguous. The CDR3 extends over 16 amino acids. The V end lost 1 base, the J end lost 2 bases, and 13 bases lay between the germline ends. DNA of the CDR3: TGTGCCAGCAGTTTAGTGATGGGCAACCCCACAGATACGCAGTATTTT. This sequence encodes CASSLVMGNPTDTQYF.

This chain uses TRBV5-5 with TRBJ2-1; TRBD2 agrees at 7 bases. CDR1 and CDR2 (germline): SGHKS, YYEKEE (reference sequence). CDR3 length equals 16 residues. The ends lost 0 bases at V and 9 bases at J; junction bases unmatched: 12. The DNA of the CDR3 is TGTGCCAGCAGCTTGGCCACGAGCGGGAAGGTTAGTGAGCAGTTCTTC. This sequence encodes CASSLATSGKVSEQFF.

This clonotype was seen more than once but under ten times. The chain carries TRBV6-1 and TRBJ1-2, with TRBD1 matching 8 bases. Germline V gives CDR1 MNHNS, CDR2 SASEGT. The CDR3 is made up of 13 amino acids. The V gene end was trimmed by 10 bases and the J gene end by 2 bases; junction bases not matched to a gene: 6. CDR3 nucleotide sequence: TGTGCCACGAGGACAGGGAAAAACTATGGCTACACCTTC. It codes for CATRTGKNYGYTF.

This chain joins TRBV10-3 and TRBJ1-2; D call uncertain. The germline V and J ends were trimmed by 6 bases and 5 bases, with 10 bases remaining between them. Germline CDR1 reads ENHRY; CDR2 reads SYGVKD. The CDR3 is 12 amino acids. CDR3 coding DNA: TGTGCCATCAGGTTGGCTGGGTATGGCTACACCTTC. It translates to CAIRLAGYGYTF.

The J gene is TRBJ2-1, the V gene TRBV2; D perhaps matches TRBD2 (6 bases). The CDR3 has 13 amino acids. In germline, CDR1 is SNHLY, CDR2 FYNNEI. The germline V and J ends were trimmed by 6 bases and 6 bases, with 12 bases remaining between them. The CDR3 sequence: CASRGLKPNEQFF. As DNA, the CDR3 is TGTGCCAGCAGGGGACTCAAGCCCAATGAGCAGTTCTTC.

The chain carries TRBV28 and TRBJ1-6, with D possibly TRBD1 on 5 matching bases. The V end was cut by 5 bases, the J end by 6 bases, with 11 bases between. The CDR3 runs 14 residues. CDR1 MDHEN and CDR2 SYDVKM come from the germline V gene. Here the CDR3 reads CASSPGGVNSPLHF. For the CDR3, the DNA is TGTGCCAGCAGTCCAGGAGGGGTTAATTCACCCCTCCACTTT.

The chain joins TRBV3-1 to TRBJ2-7, with a possible D match to TRBD2 (6 bases). V dropped 0 bases and J dropped 4 bases, with 16 bases sitting between them. Germline loops: CDR1 LGHDT, CDR2 YNNKEL (reference sequence). The length of the CDR3 is 16 residues. The CDR3 DNA sequence: TGTGCCAGCAGCCAAGATCTGGGGGGTATAAGGTACGAGCAGTACTTC. This codes for CASSQDLGGIRYEQYF.